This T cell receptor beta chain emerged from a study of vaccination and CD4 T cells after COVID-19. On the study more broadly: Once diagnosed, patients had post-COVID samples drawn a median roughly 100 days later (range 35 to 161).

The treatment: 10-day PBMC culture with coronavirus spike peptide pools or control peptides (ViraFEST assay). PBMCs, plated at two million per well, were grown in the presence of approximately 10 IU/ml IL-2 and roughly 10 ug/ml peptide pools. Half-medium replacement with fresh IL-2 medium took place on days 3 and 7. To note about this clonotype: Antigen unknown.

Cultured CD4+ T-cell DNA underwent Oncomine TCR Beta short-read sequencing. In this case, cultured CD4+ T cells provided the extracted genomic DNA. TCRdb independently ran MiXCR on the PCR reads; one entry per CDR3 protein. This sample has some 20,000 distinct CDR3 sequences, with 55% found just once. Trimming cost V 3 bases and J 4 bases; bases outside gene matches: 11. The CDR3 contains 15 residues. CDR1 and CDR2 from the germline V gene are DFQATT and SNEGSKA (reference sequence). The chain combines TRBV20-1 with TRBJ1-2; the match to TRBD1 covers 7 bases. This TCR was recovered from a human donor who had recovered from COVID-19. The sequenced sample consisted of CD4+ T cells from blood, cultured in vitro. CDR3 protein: CSARVFEGAGYGYTF. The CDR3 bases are TGCAGTGCTAGGGTGTTTGAGGGGGCGGGCTATGGCTACACCTTC.